These 26 T cell receptor beta chains originate from one sample sequenced in a study of T-cell reconstitution after alpha-beta-depleted transplantation in children. During its preparation, the TCRbeta library received unique molecular identifiers. From the PCR reads, TCRdb called clonotypes with MiXCR, one entry per CDR3 protein. The data hold roughly 570,000 distinct CDR3 sequences, with 25% to 30% observed a single time. The sample here was PBMCs, taken before TCRalphabeta/CD19-depleted stem cell transplant. Source of these receptors: a boy under three years old with Wiskott-Aldrich syndrome, due to receive a stem cell transplant.

The rearrangement joins TRBV10-3 to TRBJ2-7, with TRBD2 matching over 10 bases. The CDR3 is made up of 16 amino acids. CDR1 and CDR2 (germline): ENHRY, SYGVKD. Losses at the gene ends were 4 bases for V and 1 base for J; bases not matched to a gene: 7. DNA of the CDR3: TGTGCCATCAGTGTAAGACTAGCGGGCTTATCCTACGAGCAGTACTTC. This gives the protein CAISVRLAGLSYEQYF.

The CDR3 loop is CASSLETSAYNEQFF. CDR3 sequence (DNA): TGTGCCAGCAGTTTAGAGACTAGTGCCTACAATGAGCAGTTCTTC. The gene calls are TRBV12-3 or TRBV12-4 and TRBJ2-1; D perhaps matches TRBD2 (6 bases). Trimming shortened V by 1 base and J by 2 bases, and 9 bases separated the two germline ends. The CDR3 extends over 15 amino acids.

The chain joins TRBV20-1 to TRBJ2-5; 7 nucleotides align to TRBD1. Trimming took 7 bases from V and 1 from J; bases not matched to a gene: 3. The CDR3 is 12 residues long. Germline CDR1 reads DFQATT; CDR2 reads SNEGSKA (reference sequence). The CDR3 coding sequence is TGCAGTGGCCGACAGGGCCAAGAGACCCAGTACTTC. This sequence encodes CSGRQGQETQYF.

This clonotype was observed a few times. This sequence joins TRBV12-5 and TRBJ2-1; the match to TRBD2 covers 9 bases. V lost 4 bases and J lost 4; bases outside the gene matches: 14. CDR1 and CDR2 (germline): LGHNT, FRNRAP. The length of the CDR3 is 18 residues. The CDR3 DNA is TGTGCTAGTGGTTCAGATAGGGGGATGAGCGGGAGGTACAATGAGCAGTTCTTC. Protein sequence: CASGSDRGMSGRYNEQFF.

This clonotype was observed a handful of times. The rearrangement uses TRBV12-3 or TRBV12-4 and TRBJ1-2; TRBD1 agrees at 7 bases. V shed 4 bases and J 4 bases; nucleotides not matched to a gene: 9. This CDR3 has 15 residues. The CDR3 sequence: CASSSRDRSSYGYTF. CDR3 nucleotides: TGTGCCAGCAGTTCAAGGGACAGAAGTTCCTATGGCTACACCTTC.

CDR3 amino acids: CASSSLSRDKRWETQYF. CDR3 coding DNA: TGTGCCAGCAGCTCTCTCTCCCGGGATAAGAGGTGGGAGACCCAGTACTTC. This chain joins TRBV7-7 and TRBJ2-5, with D possibly TRBD2 on 5 matching bases. V lost 4 bases to trimming and J lost 5 bases, with 23 bases between them. The length of the CDR3 is 17 residues. CDR1 is SSHAT, CDR2 FNYEAQ, per germline (reference sequence).

The chain employs TRBV11-2 and TRBJ2-5, with 8 bases lining up with TRBD1. The V segment lost 1 base and the J segment 1 base; nucleotides outside the gene matches: 14. Germline V gene sequence: CDR1 SGHAT, CDR2 FQNNGV. This CDR3 has 19 amino acids. CDR3 region: CASSLVWWRVTGGQETQYF. DNA for the CDR3: TGTGCCAGCAGCTTAGTATGGTGGCGGGTAACAGGGGGCCAAGAGACCCAGTACTTC. The entire variable domain, with the rest obtained from reference TRBV11-2 and TRBJ2-5, is as follows: EAGVAQSPRYKIIEKRQSVAFWCNPISGHATLYWYQQILGQGPKLLIQFQNNGVVDDSQLPKDRFSAERLKGVDSTLKIQPAKLEDSAVYLCASSLVWWRVTGGQETQYFGPGTRLLVL.

This clonotype is a singleton in its sample. This sequence joins TRBV10-3 and TRBJ2-5; D possibly corresponds to TRBD2 (5 bases). The CDR3 is made up of 14 amino acids. CDR1 ENHRY and CDR2 SYGVKD come from the germline V gene. Deletions cut 3 bases from V and 5 bases from J, with 13 bases between. DNA of the CDR3: TGTGCCATCAGTGAAAACCCTACGGGGGAGACCCAGTACTTC. It is translated as CAISENPTGETQYF.

The CDR3, as DNA: TGTGCCACCAGTGATGCGGACAGGGGGGATTCGTCCCAGCATTTT. Its protein is CATSDADRGDSSQHF. The chain employs TRBV24-1 and TRBJ1-5; 10 bases line up with TRBD1. This CDR3 region has 15 residues. Trimming removed 3 bases from V and 11 bases from J; junction bases left unmatched: 9. Germline CDR1 and CDR2: KGHDR and SFDVKD.

The chain's CDR3 is CASSLVDRRAFF. The CDR3 coding sequence is TGTGCCAGCAGCTTAGTCGACAGAAGAGCTTTCTTT. The chain couples TRBV7-2 to TRBJ1-1, with D perhaps matching TRBD1 (5 bases). CDR1 is SGHTA and CDR2 is FQGNSA in the germline V gene. CDR3 length: 12 residues. V was trimmed by 1 base and J by 10 bases, leaving 10 bases between them.

This clonotype was observed a handful of times. The genes are TRBV5-1 and TRBJ2-1; no firm D call. Trimming removed 0 bases at V and 10 bases at J, with 14 bases between. CDR3 length: 14 residues. Germline V CDR1 and CDR2: SGHRS, YFSETQ. The CDR3 spells CASSLVSGIDEQFF. Here the CDR3 DNA reads TGCGCCAGCAGCTTGGTGTCTGGAATTGACGAGCAGTTCTTC.

The genes are TRBV10-3 and TRBJ2-2; 10 bases are shared with TRBD2. The V and J ends lost 10 bases and 5 bases, in that order; junction bases with no gene match: 10. Germline V gives CDR1 ENHRY, CDR2 SYGVKD. The CDR3 length is 15 residues. Here the CDR3 DNA reads TGTGCCAGCCGCTTAGCGGGAGGAAGTACCGGGGAGCTGTTTTTT. It encodes CASRLAGGSTGELFF.

This sequence joins TRBV6-5 and TRBJ2-7, with 8 bases identical to TRBD2. J lost 5 bases, V lost 2 bases, and 8 bases had no gene match. This CDR3 comprises 15 residues. CDR1 and CDR2 (germline): MNHEY, SVGAGI. DNA of the CDR3: TGTGCCAGCAGTTACGCAGCGGGAGTAAGCCACGAGCAGTACTTC. This encodes CASSYAAGVSHEQYF.

The chain carries TRBV2 and TRBJ2-7, with D tentatively TRBD2 (6 bases). The V end was cut by 6 bases, the J end by 6 bases, with 12 bases between. CDR1 and CDR2 (germline): SNHLY, FYNNEI. The CDR3 is 12 residues long. CDR3: CASSRLVSEQYF. CDR3 DNA: TGTGCCAGCAGCCGACTAGTCTCCGAGCAGTACTTC.

This chain links TRBV27 with TRBJ2-2, with D possibly being TRBD2 (6 bases). This CDR3 region has 14 residues. Germline V gene lookup returns CDR1 MNHEY and CDR2 SMNVEV (reference sequence). Deletions cut 4 bases from V and 4 bases from J, with 10 bases between. The CDR3 DNA is TGTGCCAGCAGTTCCCTAGCGACCACCGGGGAGCTGTTTTTT. Protein sequence: CASSSLATTGELFF.

This clonotype was seen only a few times. V is TRBV5-1 and J is TRBJ1-6; 7 nucleotides agree with TRBD1. The CDR3 consists of 17 residues. CDR1 and CDR2 (germline): SGHRS, YFSETQ. Trimming at V came to 0 bases and at J to 8 bases, leaving 11 bases not matched to a gene. CDR3 in DNA: TGCGCCAGCAGCTTGGCCTCTACAGGGGAGGCAGATTCACCCCTCCACTTT. This codes for CASSLASTGEADSPLHF.

This clonotype was seen a handful of times. This rearrangement joins TRBV12-3 or TRBV12-4 to TRBJ1-2; D might be TRBD1 (5 bases). The CDR3 runs to 12 residues. V lost 5 bases and J lost 4, with 8 bases in between. The CDR3 nucleotides read TGTGCCAGCAGTGGGGACGGCTATGGCTACACCTTC. It translates to CASSGDGYGYTF.

The sample holds many counts of this clonotype. The chain links TRBV29-1 to TRBJ2-1; 8 nucleotides align to TRBD1. The CDR3 runs to 13 residues. Germline V gene lookup returns CDR1 SQVTM and CDR2 ANQGSEA. J gave up 5 bases and V 4 bases, and 4 bases lay outside the gene matches. The CDR3 DNA follows: TGCAGCGTTGTGCAGGGGGCGAACAATGAGCAGTTCTTC. Translated, it gives CSVVQGANNEQFF.

V and J are TRBV25-1 and TRBJ2-7; possibly TRBD2 for D (5 bases). The CDR3 is 14 residues long. Germline V lookup: CDR1 MGHDK, CDR2 SYGVNS. Between the trimmed V and J ends, which lost 5 bases and 0 bases, there was a span of 11 bases. CDR3 in DNA: TGTGCCAGCAGTAAGCGGAGGAACTCCTACGAGCAGTACTTC. This sequence encodes CASSKRRNSYEQYF.

The rearrangement joins TRBV9 to TRBJ2-1; TRBD1 matches 8 bases. Germline CDR1 SGDLS, CDR2 YYNGEE. V lost 5 bases, J lost 0 bases, and 4 bases stayed unmatched. The CDR3 is 15 amino acids. As DNA, the CDR3 is TGTGCCAGCAGTGGTACAGGGGGCTCCTACAATGAGCAGTTCTTC. As protein: CASSGTGGSYNEQFF.

The chain uses TRBV6-1 and TRBJ2-2; 7 nucleotides match TRBD2. The CDR3 contains 15 residues. V was clipped by 6 bases and J by 3 bases; unmatched bases: 7. Germline CDR1 MNHNS, CDR2 SASEGT. The CDR3 here is CASRTSDFHTGELFF. The DNA for the CDR3 is TGTGCCAGCAGAACTAGCGACTTCCACACCGGGGAGCTGTTTTTT.

This clonotype has more than one count but fewer than ten. The rearrangement uses TRBV5-1 and TRBJ1-1; 8 positions agree with TRBD1. CDR1 SGHRS and CDR2 YFSETQ come from the germline V gene. The length of the CDR3 is 17 residues. J gave up 4 bases and V 0 bases, and 11 bases lay outside the gene matches. Here the CDR3 DNA reads TGCGCCAGCAGCTTGGAACAGGGGGGCCCCTCGGGCACTGAAGCTTTCTTT. This translates into CASSLEQGGPSGTEAFF. Full variable domain (missing parts from reference TRBV5-1 and TRBJ1-1): KAGVTQTPRYLIKTRGQQVTLSCSPISGHRSVSWYQQTPGQGLQFLFEYFSETQRNKGNFPGRFSGRQFSNSRSEMNVSTLELGDSALYLCASSLEQGGPSGTEAFFGQGTRLTVV.

In this sample, this clonotype turned up a few times. The chain recombines TRBV7-2 with TRBJ1-1, with unresolved D. The germline V gene encodes CDR1 SGHTA and CDR2 FQGNSA. The CDR3 length is 15 residues. V was cut by 2 bases and J by 0 bases, with 10 bases left in between. CDR3 region: CASSLFLSLNTEAFF. In DNA form, the CDR3 reads TGTGCCAGCAGCTTATTTCTAAGCTTGAACACTGAAGCTTTCTTT. Full variable domain (outside the CDR3, taken from reference TRBV7-2 and TRBJ1-1): GAGVSQSPSNKVTEKGKDVELRCDPISGHTALYWYRQSLGQGLEFLIYFQGNSAPDKSGLPSDRFSAERTGGSVSTLTIQRTQQEDSAVYLCASSLFLSLNTEAFFGQGTRLTVV.

The chain couples TRBV11-2 to TRBJ1-2, with D possibly TRBD1 on 5 matching bases. From germline, CDR1 is SGHAT and CDR2 FQNNGV. The V end lost 4 bases, the J end lost 6 bases, and 21 bases lay between the germline ends. This CDR3 region has 16 residues. CDR3 in amino acids: CASSSRDRRDLNGYTF. CDR3 bases: TGTGCCAGCAGCTCAAGGGACCGCCGAGATCTAAATGGCTACACCTTC. Based on the CDR3 plus reference TRBV11-2 and TRBJ1-2, the full variable domain is EAGVAQSPRYKIIEKRQSVAFWCNPISGHATLYWYQQILGQGPKLLIQFQNNGVVDDSQLPKDRFSAERLKGVDSTLKIQPAKLEDSAVYLCASSSRDRRDLNGYTFGSGTRLTVV.

This clonotype occurred a few times. The J gene is TRBJ2-7, the V gene TRBV29-1; perhaps TRBD1 as D (6 bases). CDR3 length: 13 amino acids. The germline V gene encodes CDR1 SQVTM and CDR2 ANQGSEA. The V end was cut by 6 bases, the J end by 0 bases, with 12 bases between. This CDR3 is CSVQGRSSYEQYF. For the CDR3, the DNA is TGCAGCGTACAGGGACGGAGCTCCTACGAGCAGTACTTC.

The table lists this clonotype with a few counts. The CDR3 sequence: CASSLDSVYNGYTF. For the CDR3, the DNA is TGCGCCAGCAGCTTGGATTCTGTTTACAATGGCTACACCTTC. J is TRBJ1-2 and V is TRBV5-1; no definite D call. The ends were cut back, 0 bases at V and 6 bases at J, with 12 bases in the middle. The CDR3 spans 14 residues. Germline CDR1 and CDR2: SGHRS and YFSETQ.